This TCR beta chain was profiled in a study of blood T cell repertoires in COVID-19. Study-level background: The United States, Italy and Spain provided the acute and convalescent COVID-19 samples. Sample material is recorded as cDNA or gDNA derived from T cells, B-cell-depleted T cells, or PBMCs.

This CDR3 is 15 amino acids long. J lost 8 bases, V lost 6 bases, and 12 bases had no gene match. Germline V CDR1 and CDR2: SNHLY, FYNNEI. Authors' analysis steps: Amplification with reference gene primers provided the estimates of nucleated cell counts. Assay: immunoSEQ multiplex PCR; the TCRdb copy retains only in-frame clones and omits some. The DNA was the basis for D and trimming; V, J and clone size are from that table. Found here are 53,000 or so clones, more than 90% of them singletons; the top ten hold 3.1%. This receptor was taken from a human donor in a cohort sampled during active COVID-19. The material sequenced was peripheral blood. The V gene is TRBV2, the J gene TRBJ1-2; TRBD1 agrees at 10 bases. The CDR3 loop reads CASSDPRDRGLGYTF. CDR3 coding DNA: TGTGCCAGCAGCGATCCACGGGACAGGGGCTTGGGCTACACCTTC.